The 12 T cell receptor beta chains below were found in one sample sequenced in a study of identical twins. TCRdb redid the calling of the 5' RACE reads with MiXCR, one entry per CDR3 protein. The top ten clones hold about 14% of a sample with approximately 230,000 distinct CDR3 sequences, 5.5% to 7.5% of them seen once. In addition, the sample was reused for a study of T cells expressing NK-cell markers.

Sequences were obtained from CD8+ T cells sorted from blood. These receptors came from a woman between 18 and 29 years old in good health.

In this sample, this clonotype turned up a few times. V and J are TRBV29-1 and TRBJ1-2; D call uncertain. The CDR3 sequence is 11 residues long. Germline values: CDR1 SQVTM, CDR2 ANQGSEA. V dropped 4 bases and J dropped 4 bases, with 7 bases sitting between them. The CDR3 reads CSVAAGYGYTF. DNA for the CDR3: TGCAGCGTTGCCGCGGGCTATGGCTACACCTTC.

This clonotype has at least ten counts. V is TRBV3-1 and J is TRBJ2-1; no firm D call. V was trimmed by 1 base and J by 7 bases, leaving 14 bases between them. Germline V gene sequence: CDR1 LGHDT, CDR2 YNNKEL (reference sequence). The CDR3 runs to 15 residues. CDR3 bases: TGTGCCAGCAGCCAAGGCGTAGAGTGGACGAATGAGCAGTTCTTC. Translation: CASSQGVEWTNEQFF.

This clonotype was detected only a few times. This rearrangement joins TRBV20-1 to TRBJ2-5; TRBD1 agrees at 9 bases. The CDR3 is 14 residues long. Germline assignment: CDR1 DFQATT and CDR2 SNEGSKA (reference sequence). The V segment lost 3 bases and the J segment 5 bases; nucleotides outside the gene matches: 7. The CDR3 coding sequence is TGCAGTGCTAGCGAGGGACAGGGTCAGGAGACCCAGTACTTC. Its translation is CSASEGQGQETQYF.

J is TRBJ2-7 and V is TRBV30, with TRBD1 matching over 10 bases. V lost 5 bases, J lost 3 bases, and 4 bases stayed unmatched. Germline assignment: CDR1 GTSNPN and CDR2 SVGIG (reference sequence). The CDR3 has 13 amino acids. The CDR3 is CAWGQGGVYEQYF. DNA for the CDR3: TGTGCCTGGGGACAGGGGGGCGTCTACGAGCAGTACTTC.

This clonotype was recorded many times. This chain joins TRBV7-6 and TRBJ2-5; TRBD2 might be the D (5 bases). Per germline, CDR1 SGHVS and CDR2 FNYEAQ. V dropped 5 bases and J dropped 5 bases, with 18 bases sitting between them. The CDR3 contains 15 residues. CDR3 DNA sequence: TGTGCCAGCAGCGGTGACTATTCCCCTTTGGAGACCCAGTACTTC. This gives the protein CASSGDYSPLETQYF.

This clonotype was observed at least ten times. V usage is TRBV6-5 and J usage is TRBJ2-2; D may match TRBD1 or TRBD2 (5 bases each). The germline gives CDR1 MNHEY, CDR2 SVGAGI. Deletions cut 0 bases from V and 3 bases from J, with 11 bases between. The CDR3 is made up of 16 amino acids. CDR3 in DNA: TGTGCCAGCAGTTACTCGGCCGGGGCTCACACCGGGGAGCTGTTTTTT. This sequence encodes CASSYSAGAHTGELFF.

Many counts were recorded for this clonotype. The genes are TRBV12-3 or TRBV12-4 and TRBJ2-3; TRBD2 matches at 13 bases. V was clipped by 5 bases and J by 4 bases; unmatched bases: 6. The CDR3 has 16 residues. CDR3 DNA: TGTGCCAGCAGTCTAGGACTAGCGGGAGCCTCAGATACGCAGTATTTT. It specifies CASSLGLAGASDTQYF.

The rearrangement joins TRBV9 to TRBJ2-1; D is possibly TRBD1 (6 bases). The germline gives CDR1 SGDLS, CDR2 YYNGEE. The CDR3 is 15 residues long. V lost 3 bases and J 0 bases, leaving 10 bases between the germline ends. CDR3 protein: CASSDGDNSYNEQFF. The CDR3 region has the DNA TGTGCCAGCAGCGATGGGGACAACTCCTACAATGAGCAGTTCTTC.

This clonotype has ten or more counts. J is TRBJ1-2 and V is TRBV5-1; 7 bases line up with TRBD1. V lost 3 bases to trimming and J lost 3 bases; unmatched junction nucleotides: 11. Germline values: CDR1 SGHRS, CDR2 YFSETQ. This CDR3 is built from 16 residues. CDR3 nucleotide sequence: TGCGCCAGCAGCTCCGGAGACGAAACAGGGGACTATGGCTACACCTTC. It codes for CASSSGDETGDYGYTF. The whole variable domain, filled in from reference TRBV5-1 and TRBJ1-2, reads KAGVTQTPRYLIKTRGQQVTLSCSPISGHRSVSWYQQTPGQGLQFLFEYFSETQRNKGNFPGRFSGRQFSNSRSEMNVSTLELGDSALYLCASSSGDETGDYGYTFGSGTRLTVV.

The chain uses TRBV6-6 and TRBJ2-3; no reliable D call. The CDR3 sequence is 13 residues long. V gave up 0 bases and J gave up 5 bases, with 6 bases separating them. The V gene's germline CDR1 is MNHNY and CDR2 SVGAGI (reference sequence). The CDR3 coding sequence is TGTGCCAGCAGTTACTCGGAACTAGATACGCAGTATTTT. This codes for CASSYSELDTQYF.

Worth noting for this clonotype: A much larger clone lies one base from this, so it may be a read error. The chain carries TRBV11-3 and TRBJ2-7; 10 positions match TRBD1. The CDR3 covers 14 residues. Germline CDR1 reads SGHNT; CDR2 reads YENEEA. V lost 6 bases, J lost 3 bases, and 5 bases stayed unmatched. The CDR3 DNA sequence: TGTGCCAGCAGTTCCGGGACAGGGGACTACGAGCAGTACTTC. Protein: CASSSGTGDYEQYF.

The chain uses TRBV9 and TRBJ2-3; D unclear. The CDR3 length is 11 residues. Germline V gene data show CDR1 as SGDLS and CDR2 as YYNGEE. V was trimmed by 0 bases and J by 6 bases, leaving 2 bases between them. Here the CDR3 reads CASSVDDTQYF. In DNA, the CDR3 is TGTGCCAGCAGCGTAGATGATACGCAGTATTTT.